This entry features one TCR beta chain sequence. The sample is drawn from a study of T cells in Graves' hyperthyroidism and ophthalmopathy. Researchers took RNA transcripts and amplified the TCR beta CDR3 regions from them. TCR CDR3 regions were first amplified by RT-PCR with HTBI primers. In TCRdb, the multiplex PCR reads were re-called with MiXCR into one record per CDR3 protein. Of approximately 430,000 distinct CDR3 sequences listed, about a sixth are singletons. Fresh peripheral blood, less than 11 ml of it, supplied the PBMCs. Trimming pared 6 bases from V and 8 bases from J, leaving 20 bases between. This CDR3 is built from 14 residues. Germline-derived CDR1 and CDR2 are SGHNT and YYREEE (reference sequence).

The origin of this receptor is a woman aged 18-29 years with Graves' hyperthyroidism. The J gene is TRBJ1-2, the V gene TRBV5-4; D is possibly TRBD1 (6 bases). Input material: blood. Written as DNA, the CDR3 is TGTGCCAGCAAAGAGGGGGGACGGAAGGGCGGCTACACCTTC. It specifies CASKEGGRKGGYTF. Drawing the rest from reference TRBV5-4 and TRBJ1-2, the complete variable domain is ETGVTQSPTHLIKTRGQQVTLRCSSQSGHNTVSWYQQALGQGPQFIFQYYREEENGRGNFPPRFSGLQFPNYSSELNVNALELDDSALYLCASKEGGRKGGYTFGSGTRLTVV.